This T cell receptor (beta chain) was obtained from a study of CD8 T cells in Susac syndrome. Looking at the study overall: Eight or nine of the sequenced Susac syndrome patients were in remission, and more than 5 had active disease. Overall study findings and caveats: Across the total CD8+ repertoires, some 15 Susac-specific public clones were detected, and across the CD8+ TEMRA repertoires, four to six such clones were detected. In Susac syndrome, CD8+ expansion was highest in TEMRA and active disease.

In the case of this clonotype: What it binds is unknown.

Random hexamers were used to reverse transcribe the RNA input (about 0.5 to 1 ug). TCRdb reprocessed the immunoSEQ multiplex PCR reads via MiXCR and lists one record per CDR3 protein. The data show about 190,000 distinct CDR3 sequences, 95% seen once. The CDR3 spans 18 residues. J was trimmed by 0 bases and V by 0 bases; bases with no gene match: 8. In germline, CDR1 is LGHNA, CDR2 YNFKEQ. The V call is TRBV4-2, the J call TRBJ2-3; TRBD2 matches 8 bases. The sequence was obtained from a human donor with Susac syndrome. The sequenced sample consisted of CD8+ T cells from PBMCs. DNA for the CDR3: TGTGCCAGCAGCCAAGACGTCGCGGGGGGCCCTAGCACAGATACGCAGTATTTT. This encodes CASSQDVAGGPSTDTQYF.